The TCR beta chain under discussion was sequenced for a study of shared clonotypes between healthy human individuals. Subsets obtained from CD4+ cells comprised CD45RA+ naive and CD45RA-negative memory cells. TCRdb's copy holds only in-frame clones and misses some; the assay was immunoSEQ multiplex PCR. The sample has a few million clones; approximately 93% are singletons. Per germline, CDR1 MNHEY and CDR2 SVGAGI. The CDR3 contains 12 residues. V lost 3 bases to trimming and J lost 10 bases, with 13 bases between them. The V gene is TRBV6-5, the J gene TRBJ2-7; unclear D gene. This sequence originates from a man younger than 30 in good health. Some clones in this sample may be carry-over from other donors' samples. The specimen was naive CD4+ T cells from PBMCs. Subset meaning: CD45RA+ positively selected. CDR3 sequence reads: CASSYPPNLQYF. The CDR3 DNA is TGTGCCAGCAGTTATCCCCCGAATTTACAGTACTTC.